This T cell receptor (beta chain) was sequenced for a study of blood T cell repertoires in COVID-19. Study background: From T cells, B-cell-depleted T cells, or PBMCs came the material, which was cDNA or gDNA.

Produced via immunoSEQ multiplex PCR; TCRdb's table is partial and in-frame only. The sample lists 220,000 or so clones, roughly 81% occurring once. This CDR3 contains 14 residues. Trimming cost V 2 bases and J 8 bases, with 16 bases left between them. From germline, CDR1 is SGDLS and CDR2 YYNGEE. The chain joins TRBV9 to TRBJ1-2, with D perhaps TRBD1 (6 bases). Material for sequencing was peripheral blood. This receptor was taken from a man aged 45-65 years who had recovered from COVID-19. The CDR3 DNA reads TGTGCCAGCAGCGTCGATACAGGGTACGTCGGCTACACCTTC. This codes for CASSVDTGYVGYTF.